This T cell receptor (beta chain) is from a study of shared clonotypes between healthy human individuals. Study background: CD4 naive and CD4 memory each took three plates per donor, while CD8 naive took two and CD8 memory one.

As to this clone: Its specificity is not known.

CD45RO-negative cells were positively selected for CCR7, leaving out terminally differentiated effector memory CD45RA+ cells. The assay used deep level. Produced via immunoSEQ multiplex PCR; TCRdb's table is partial and in-frame only. Of about 680,000 clones in the sample, under 95% are singletons; the top ten hold approximately 24%. The ends lost 2 bases at V and 2 bases at J; junction bases unmatched: 2. The CDR3 totals 14 residues. Germline CDR1 MNHNS, CDR2 SASEGT. Study-wide points: Collection of samples was limited to blood; tissue repertoires likely differ. Generally, estimated richness proved larger in naive subsets than it did in memory subsets.

This sequence originates from a man aged 25-45 years in good health. Sequencing used naive CD8+ T cells sorted from blood. The V call is TRBV6-1, the J call TRBJ1-2, with 7 bases lining up with TRBD1. The CDR3 spells CASSERGQNYGYTF. The CDR3 bases are TGTGCCAGCAGTGAAAGGGGGCAGAACTATGGCTACACCTTC.